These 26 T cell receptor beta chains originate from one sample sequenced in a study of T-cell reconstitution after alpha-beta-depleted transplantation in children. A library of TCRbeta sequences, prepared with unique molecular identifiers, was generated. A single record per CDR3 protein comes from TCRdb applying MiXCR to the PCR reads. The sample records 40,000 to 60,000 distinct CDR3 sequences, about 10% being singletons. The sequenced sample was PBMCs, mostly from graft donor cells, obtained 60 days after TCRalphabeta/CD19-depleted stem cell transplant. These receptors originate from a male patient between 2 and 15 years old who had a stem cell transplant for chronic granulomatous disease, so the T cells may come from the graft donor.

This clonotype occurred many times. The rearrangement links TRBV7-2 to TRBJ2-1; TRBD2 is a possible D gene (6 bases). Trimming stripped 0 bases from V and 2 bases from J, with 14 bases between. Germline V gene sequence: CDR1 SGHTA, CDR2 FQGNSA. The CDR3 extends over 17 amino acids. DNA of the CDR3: TGTGCCAGCAGCTTAGCCAGATCGGGACTCACCTACAATGAGCAGTTCTTC. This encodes CASSLARSGLTYNEQFF.

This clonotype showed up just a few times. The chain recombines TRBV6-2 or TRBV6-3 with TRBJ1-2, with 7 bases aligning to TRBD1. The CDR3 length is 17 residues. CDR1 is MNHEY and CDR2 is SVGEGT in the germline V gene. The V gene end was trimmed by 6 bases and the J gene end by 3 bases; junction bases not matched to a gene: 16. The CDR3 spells CASSRQGPIVGYYGYTF. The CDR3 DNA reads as TGTGCCAGCAGCAGACAGGGACCGATCGTTGGTTACTATGGCTACACCTTC.

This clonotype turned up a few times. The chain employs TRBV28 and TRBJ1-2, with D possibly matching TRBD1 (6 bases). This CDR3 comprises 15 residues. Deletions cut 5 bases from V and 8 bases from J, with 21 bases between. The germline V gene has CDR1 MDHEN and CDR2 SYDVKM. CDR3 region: CASSLQLPRGGGYTF. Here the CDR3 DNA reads TGTGCCAGCAGTCTTCAATTGCCGCGAGGGGGAGGCTACACCTTC.

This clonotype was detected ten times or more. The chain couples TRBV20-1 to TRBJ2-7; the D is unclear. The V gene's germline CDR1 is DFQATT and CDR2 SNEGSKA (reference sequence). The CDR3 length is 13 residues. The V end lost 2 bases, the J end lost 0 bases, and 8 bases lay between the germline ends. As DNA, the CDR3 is TGCAGTGCTAGACGATCTAGCTCCTACGAGCAGTACTTC. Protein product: CSARRSSSYEQYF.

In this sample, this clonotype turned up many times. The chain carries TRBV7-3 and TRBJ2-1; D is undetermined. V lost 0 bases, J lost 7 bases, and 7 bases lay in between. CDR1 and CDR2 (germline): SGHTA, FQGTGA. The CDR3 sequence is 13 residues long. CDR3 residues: CASSLTVGNEQFF. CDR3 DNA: TGTGCCAGCAGCTTAACGGTGGGGAATGAGCAGTTCTTC.

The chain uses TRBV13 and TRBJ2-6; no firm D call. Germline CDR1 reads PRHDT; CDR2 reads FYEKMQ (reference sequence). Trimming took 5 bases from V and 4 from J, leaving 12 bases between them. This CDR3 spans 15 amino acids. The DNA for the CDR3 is TGTGCCAGCAGCCCTCCTAGATCCGGGGCCAACGTCCTGACTTTC. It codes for CASSPPRSGANVLTF.

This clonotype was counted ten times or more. CDR3 amino acids: CSASAGNDQPQHF. The CDR3 nucleotides read TGCAGTGCTAGTGCCGGGAACGATCAGCCCCAGCATTTT. This chain joins TRBV20-1 and TRBJ1-5; no firm D call. V was trimmed by 3 bases and J by 5 bases, leaving 11 bases between them. The CDR3 covers 13 residues. CDR1 DFQATT and CDR2 SNEGSKA come from the germline V gene (reference sequence).

CDR3 region: CASSLDIFSGNTIYF. CDR3 coding DNA: TGCGCCAGCAGTTTAGACATATTCTCTGGAAACACCATATATTTT. J is TRBJ1-3 and V is TRBV5-1; D gene uncertain. This CDR3 comprises 15 residues. Germline V gene sequence: CDR1 SGHRS, CDR2 YFSETQ. V was cut by 5 bases and J by 0 bases, with 12 bases left in between. The full variable domain, completed using reference TRBV5-1 and TRBJ1-3, is KAGVTQTPRYLIKTRGQQVTLSCSPISGHRSVSWYQQTPGQGLQFLFEYFSETQRNKGNFPGRFSGRQFSNSRSEMNVSTLELGDSALYLCASSLDIFSGNTIYFGEGSWLTVV.

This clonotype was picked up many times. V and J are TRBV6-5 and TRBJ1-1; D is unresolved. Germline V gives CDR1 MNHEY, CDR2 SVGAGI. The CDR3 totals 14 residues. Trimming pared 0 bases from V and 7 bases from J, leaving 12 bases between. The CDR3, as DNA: TGTGCCAGCAGTTACTCGAGCCTGCTCAGTGAAGCTTTCTTT. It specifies CASSYSSLLSEAFF.

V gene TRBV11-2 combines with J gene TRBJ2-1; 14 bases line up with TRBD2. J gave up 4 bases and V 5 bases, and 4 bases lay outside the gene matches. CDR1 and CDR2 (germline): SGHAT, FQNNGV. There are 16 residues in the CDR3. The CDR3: CASSNGLAGGYNEQFF. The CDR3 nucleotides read TGTGCCAGCAGCAACGGACTAGCGGGAGGTTACAATGAGCAGTTCTTC. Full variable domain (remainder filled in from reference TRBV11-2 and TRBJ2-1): EAGVAQSPRYKIIEKRQSVAFWCNPISGHATLYWYQQILGQGPKLLIQFQNNGVVDDSQLPKDRFSAERLKGVDSTLKIQPAKLEDSAVYLCASSNGLAGGYNEQFFGPGTRLTVL.

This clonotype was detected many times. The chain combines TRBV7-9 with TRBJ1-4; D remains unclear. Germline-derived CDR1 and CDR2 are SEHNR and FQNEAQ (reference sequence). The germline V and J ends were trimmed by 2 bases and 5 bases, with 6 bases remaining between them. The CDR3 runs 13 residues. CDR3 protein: CASSLLGNEKLFF. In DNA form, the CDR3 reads TGTGCCAGCAGCTTACTGGGAAATGAAAAACTGTTTTTT.

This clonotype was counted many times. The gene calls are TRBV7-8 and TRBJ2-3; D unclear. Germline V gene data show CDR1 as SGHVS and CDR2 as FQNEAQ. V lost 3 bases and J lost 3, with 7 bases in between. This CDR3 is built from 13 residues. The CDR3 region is CASSLIKTDTQYF. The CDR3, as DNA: TGTGCCAGCAGCTTGATCAAGACAGATACGCAGTATTTT.

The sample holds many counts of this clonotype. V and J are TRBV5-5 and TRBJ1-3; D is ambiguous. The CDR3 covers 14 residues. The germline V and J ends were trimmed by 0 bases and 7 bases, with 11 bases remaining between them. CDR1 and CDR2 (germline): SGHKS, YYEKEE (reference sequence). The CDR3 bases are TGTGCCAGCAGCTTGGTGGGGAAGGCGAACACCATATATTTT. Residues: CASSLVGKANTIYF.

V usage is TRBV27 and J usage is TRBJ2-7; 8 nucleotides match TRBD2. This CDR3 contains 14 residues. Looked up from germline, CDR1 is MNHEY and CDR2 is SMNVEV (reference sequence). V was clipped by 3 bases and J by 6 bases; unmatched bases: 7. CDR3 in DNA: TGTGCCAGCAGTTTTGGGACTAGGGCTTCCGAGCAGTACTTC. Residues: CASSFGTRASEQYF.

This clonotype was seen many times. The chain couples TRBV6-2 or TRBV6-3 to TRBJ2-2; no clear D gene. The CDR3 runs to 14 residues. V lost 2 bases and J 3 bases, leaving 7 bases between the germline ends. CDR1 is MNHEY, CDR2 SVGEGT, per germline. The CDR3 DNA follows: TGTGCCAGCAGTTACACGGTCGACACCGGGGAGCTGTTTTTT. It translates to CASSYTVDTGELFF.

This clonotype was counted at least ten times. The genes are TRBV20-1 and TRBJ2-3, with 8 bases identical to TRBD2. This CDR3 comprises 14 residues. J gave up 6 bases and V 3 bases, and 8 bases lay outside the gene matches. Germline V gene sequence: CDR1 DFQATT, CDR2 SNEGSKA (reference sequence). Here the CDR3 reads CSASLAGESDTQYF. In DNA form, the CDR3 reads TGCAGTGCTAGCCTAGCGGGCGAGTCGGATACGCAGTATTTT.

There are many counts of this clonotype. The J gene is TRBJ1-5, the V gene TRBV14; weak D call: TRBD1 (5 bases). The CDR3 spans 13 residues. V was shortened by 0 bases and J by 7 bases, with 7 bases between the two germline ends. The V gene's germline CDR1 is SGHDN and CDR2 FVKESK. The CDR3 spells CASSQEGPQPQHF. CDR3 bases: TGTGCCAGCAGCCAAGAGGGGCCCCAGCCCCAGCATTTT.

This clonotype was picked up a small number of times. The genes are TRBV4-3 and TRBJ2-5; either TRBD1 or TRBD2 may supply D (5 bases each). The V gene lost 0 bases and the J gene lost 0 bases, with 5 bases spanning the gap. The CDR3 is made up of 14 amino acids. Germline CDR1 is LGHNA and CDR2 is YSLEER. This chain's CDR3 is CASSQEGHQETQYF. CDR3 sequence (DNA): TGCGCCAGCAGCCAAGAGGGACACCAAGAGACCCAGTACTTC.

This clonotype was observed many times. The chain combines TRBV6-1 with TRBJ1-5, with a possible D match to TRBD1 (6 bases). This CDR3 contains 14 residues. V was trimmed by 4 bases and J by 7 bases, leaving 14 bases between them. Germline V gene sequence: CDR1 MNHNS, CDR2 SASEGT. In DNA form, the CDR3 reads TGTGCCAGCAGTGCCACAGGGCGTCGACAGCCCCAGCATTTT. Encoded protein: CASSATGRRQPQHF.

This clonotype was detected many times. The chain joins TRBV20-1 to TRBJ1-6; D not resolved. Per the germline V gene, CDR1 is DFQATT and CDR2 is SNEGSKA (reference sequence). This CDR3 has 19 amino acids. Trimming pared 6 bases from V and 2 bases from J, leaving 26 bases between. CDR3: CSAVLAAHSGGTYNSPLHF. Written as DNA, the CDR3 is TGCAGTGCGGTATTAGCGGCCCATTCAGGAGGAACCTATAATTCACCCCTCCACTTT.

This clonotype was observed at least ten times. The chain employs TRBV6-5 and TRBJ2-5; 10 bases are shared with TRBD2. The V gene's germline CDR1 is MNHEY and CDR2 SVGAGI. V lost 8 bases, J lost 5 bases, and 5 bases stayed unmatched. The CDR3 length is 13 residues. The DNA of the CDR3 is TGTGCCAGCCGAGCTAGCGGGAGTGAGACCCAGTACTTC. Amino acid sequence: CASRASGSETQYF.

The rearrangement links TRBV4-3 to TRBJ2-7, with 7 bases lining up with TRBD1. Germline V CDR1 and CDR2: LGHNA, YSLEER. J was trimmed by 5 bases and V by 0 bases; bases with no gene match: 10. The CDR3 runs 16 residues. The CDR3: CASSQDHSRGSDEQYF. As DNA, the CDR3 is TGCGCCAGCAGCCAAGATCATAGCAGGGGGTCGGACGAGCAGTACTTC.

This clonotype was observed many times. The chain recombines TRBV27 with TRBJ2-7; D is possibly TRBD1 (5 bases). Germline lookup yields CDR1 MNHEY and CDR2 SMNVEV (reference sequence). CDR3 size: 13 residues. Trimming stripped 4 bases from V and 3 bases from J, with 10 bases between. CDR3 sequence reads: CASSSGADYEQYF. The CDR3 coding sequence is TGTGCCAGCAGTTCTGGGGCCGACTACGAGCAGTACTTC.

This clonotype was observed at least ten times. CDR3 loop: CSAMAGVRPDTQYF. In nucleotides, the CDR3 is TGCAGTGCTATGGCGGGAGTCCGTCCAGATACGCAGTATTTT. This chain links TRBV20-1 with TRBJ2-3; 7 bases map to TRBD2. The germline V gene has CDR1 DFQATT and CDR2 SNEGSKA (reference sequence). The CDR3 totals 14 residues. J gave up 4 bases and V 4 bases, and 8 bases lay outside the gene matches.

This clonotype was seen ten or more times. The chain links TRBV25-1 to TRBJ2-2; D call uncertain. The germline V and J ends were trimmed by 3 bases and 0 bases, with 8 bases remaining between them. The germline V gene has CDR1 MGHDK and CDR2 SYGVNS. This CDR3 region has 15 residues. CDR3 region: CASSDRRANTGELFF. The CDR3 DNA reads TGTGCCAGCAGTGACCGGAGAGCGAACACCGGGGAGCTGTTTTTT.

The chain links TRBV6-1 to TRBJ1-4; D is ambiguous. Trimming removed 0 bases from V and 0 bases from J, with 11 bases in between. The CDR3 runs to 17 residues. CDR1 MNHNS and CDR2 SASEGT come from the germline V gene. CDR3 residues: CASSEAPQYTTNEKLFF. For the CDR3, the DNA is TGTGCCAGCAGTGAAGCGCCCCAATACACAACTAATGAAAAACTGTTTTTT.